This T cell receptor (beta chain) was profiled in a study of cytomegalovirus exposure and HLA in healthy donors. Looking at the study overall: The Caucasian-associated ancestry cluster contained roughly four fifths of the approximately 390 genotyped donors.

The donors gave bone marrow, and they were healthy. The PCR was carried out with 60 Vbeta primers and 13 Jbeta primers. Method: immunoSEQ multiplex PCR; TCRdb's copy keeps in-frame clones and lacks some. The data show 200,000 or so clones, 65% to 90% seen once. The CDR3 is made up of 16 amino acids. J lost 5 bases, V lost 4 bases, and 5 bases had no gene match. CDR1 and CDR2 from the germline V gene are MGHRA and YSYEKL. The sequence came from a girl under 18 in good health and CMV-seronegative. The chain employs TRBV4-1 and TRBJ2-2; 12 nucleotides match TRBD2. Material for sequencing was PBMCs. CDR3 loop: CASSPRTSGMTGELFF. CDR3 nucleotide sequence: TGCGCCAGCAGCCCACGGACTAGCGGGATGACCGGGGAGCTGTTTTTT.